This T cell receptor (beta chain) was profiled in a study of cytomegalovirus exposure and HLA in healthy donors. Study findings and constraints: Across all donors, roughly uniform sequencing depth was an assumption of the presence/absence analyses.

This clone was found a few times. Antigen: not known. PCR amplification relied on 60 Vbeta primers (plus 13 Jbeta primers). Measured with immunoSEQ multiplex PCR; TCRdb has only the in-frame clones, and not every one. Here the sample spans some 150,000 clones, almost 80% being singletons. CDR1 is PRHDT and CDR2 is FYEKMQ in the germline V gene (reference sequence). The CDR3 has 15 residues. V lost 3 bases and J lost 3; bases outside the gene matches: 2. This TCR was recovered from a male donor in good health and CMV-seronegative. The chain uses TRBV13 and TRBJ2-1, with 10 positions matching TRBD1. Sequencing was performed on PBMCs. The CDR3 sequence: CASSFRDRGYNEQFF. The CDR3 DNA sequence: TGTGCCAGCAGCTTCAGGGACAGGGGCTACAATGAGCAGTTCTTC.